The 5 T cell receptor beta chains below all came from one sample that was sequenced in a study of T cells in Graves' hyperthyroidism and ophthalmopathy. Amplification yielded TCR beta CDR3 regions, with RNA transcripts as the source. Researchers ran a first-round RT-PCR on the TCR CDR3 using the HTBI primer set. Each CDR3 protein is one row after TCRdb ran MiXCR on the multiplex PCR reads. This sample yields about 300,000 distinct CDR3 sequences, of which approximately 19% are seen a single time; approximately 35% belongs to the top ten. The material sequenced was blood. These TCRs come from a man aged 50 to 60 with Graves' ophthalmopathy.

This clonotype was seen more than once but under ten times. The chain joins TRBV3-1 to TRBJ2-7; the D gene is possibly TRBD1 (6 bases). The germline V and J ends were trimmed by 0 bases and 3 bases, with 15 bases remaining between them. Germline V gives CDR1 LGHDT, CDR2 YNNKEL (reference sequence). The CDR3 covers 16 residues. CDR3 bases: TGTGCCAGCAGCCAAGATAGACGGACAGAGTACTACGAGCAGTACTTC. Amino acid sequence: CASSQDRRTEYYEQYF.

The table lists this clonotype with many counts. V and J are TRBV3-1 and TRBJ2-1, with 14 bases aligning to TRBD2. CDR3 length equals 16 residues. V lost 3 bases, J lost 10 bases, and 8 bases stayed unmatched. Per germline, CDR1 LGHDT and CDR2 YNNKEL (reference sequence). CDR3 DNA sequence: TGTGCCAGCAGCCAGGGGACTAGCGGGGGCATTATAGAGCAGTTCTTC. Encoded protein: CASSQGTSGGIIEQFF.

The V gene is TRBV20-1, the J gene TRBJ1-5; tentatively, D is TRBD1 (5 bases). The CDR3 is made up of 15 amino acids. Deletions cut 1 base from V and 4 bases from J, with 14 bases between. Germline assignment: CDR1 DFQATT and CDR2 SNEGSKA (reference sequence). DNA for the CDR3: TGCAGTGCTAGAGGGGGGATGGGAAGTAATCAGCCCCAGCATTTT. Its translation: CSARGGMGSNQPQHF.

This clonotype occurred many times. The chain has TRBV2 and TRBJ2-2; D is unresolved. CDR3 size: 14 residues. Germline CDR1 reads SNHLY; CDR2 reads FYNNEI. V was clipped by 8 bases and J by 1 base, with 11 bases between them. The CDR3 sequence is CASVYGLNTGELFF. CDR3 in DNA: TGTGCCAGCGTCTACGGGTTGAACACCGGGGAGCTGTTTTTT.

At least ten counts were recorded for this clonotype. V gene TRBV3-1 combines with J gene TRBJ2-6; no definite D call. Germline CDR1 reads LGHDT; CDR2 reads YNNKEL (reference sequence). The CDR3 sequence is 13 residues long. V was clipped by 5 bases and J by 0 bases, with 2 bases between them. The CDR3 DNA is TGTGCCAGCAGCATCTCTGGGGCCAACGTCCTGACTTTC. This translates into CASSISGANVLTF.